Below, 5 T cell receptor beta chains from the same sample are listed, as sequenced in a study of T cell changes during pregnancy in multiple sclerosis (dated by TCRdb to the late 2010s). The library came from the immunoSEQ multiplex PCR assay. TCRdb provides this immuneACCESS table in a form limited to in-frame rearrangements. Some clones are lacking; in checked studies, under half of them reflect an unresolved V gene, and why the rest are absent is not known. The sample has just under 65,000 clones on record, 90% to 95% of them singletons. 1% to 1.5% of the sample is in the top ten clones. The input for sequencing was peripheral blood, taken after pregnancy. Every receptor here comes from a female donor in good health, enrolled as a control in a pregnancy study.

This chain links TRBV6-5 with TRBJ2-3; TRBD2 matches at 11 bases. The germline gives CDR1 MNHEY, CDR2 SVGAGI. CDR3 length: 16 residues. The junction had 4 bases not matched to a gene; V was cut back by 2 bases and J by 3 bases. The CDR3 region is CASSYTGTSGTDTQYF. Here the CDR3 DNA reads TGTGCCAGCAGTTACACCGGGACTAGCGGTACAGATACGCAGTATTTT.

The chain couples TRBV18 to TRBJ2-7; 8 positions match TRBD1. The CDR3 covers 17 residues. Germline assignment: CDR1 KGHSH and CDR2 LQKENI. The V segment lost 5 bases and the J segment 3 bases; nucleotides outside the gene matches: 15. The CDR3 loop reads CASSSTGVSYPVYEQYF. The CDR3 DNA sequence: TGTGCCAGCTCATCGACAGGGGTTTCGTACCCCGTCTACGAGCAGTACTTC.

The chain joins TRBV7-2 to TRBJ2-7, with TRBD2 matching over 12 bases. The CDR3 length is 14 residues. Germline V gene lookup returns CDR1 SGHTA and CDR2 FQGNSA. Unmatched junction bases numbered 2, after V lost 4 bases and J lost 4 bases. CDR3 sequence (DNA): TGTGCCAGCAGCTCGACTAGCGGGGGTTACGAGCAGTACTTC. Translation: CASSSTSGGYEQYF.

The CDR3 reads CASSQRDWFYEQYF. The CDR3 coding sequence is TGTGCCAGCAGCCAAAGGGACTGGTTCTACGAGCAGTACTTC. The chain employs TRBV7-2 and TRBJ2-7; tentatively, D is TRBD2 (6 bases). The germline V gene encodes CDR1 SGHTA and CDR2 FQGNSA. The CDR3 runs to 14 residues. V lost 5 bases, J lost 3 bases, and 14 bases lay in between.

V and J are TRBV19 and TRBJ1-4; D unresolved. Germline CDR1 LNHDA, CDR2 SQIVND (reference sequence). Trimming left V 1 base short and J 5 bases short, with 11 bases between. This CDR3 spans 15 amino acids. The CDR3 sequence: CASSIVQLRNEKLFF. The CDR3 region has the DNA TGTGCCAGTAGTATAGTGCAGTTGCGGAATGAAAAACTGTTTTTT.